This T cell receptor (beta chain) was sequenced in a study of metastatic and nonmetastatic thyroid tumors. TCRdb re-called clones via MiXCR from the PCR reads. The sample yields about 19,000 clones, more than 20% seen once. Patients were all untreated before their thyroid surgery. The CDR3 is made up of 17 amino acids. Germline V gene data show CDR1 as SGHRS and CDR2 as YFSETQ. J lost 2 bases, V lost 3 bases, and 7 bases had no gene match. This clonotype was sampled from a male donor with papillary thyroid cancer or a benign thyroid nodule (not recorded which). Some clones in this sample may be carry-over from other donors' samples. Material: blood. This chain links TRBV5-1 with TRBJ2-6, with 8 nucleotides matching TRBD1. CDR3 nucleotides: TGCGCCAGCAGCTCGGACAGGGAGGTCACTGGGGCCAACGTCCTGACTTTC. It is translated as CASSSDREVTGANVLTF. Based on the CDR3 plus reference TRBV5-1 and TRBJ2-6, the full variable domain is KAGVTQTPRYLIKTRGQQVTLSCSPISGHRSVSWYQQTPGQGLQFLFEYFSETQRNKGNFPGRFSGRQFSNSRSEMNVSTLELGDSALYLCASSSDREVTGANVLTFGAGSRLTVL.